This T cell receptor (beta chain) was documented in a study of Graves' ophthalmopathy and Graves' hyperthyroidism. The wider study: Hyperthyroidism qualified as stable when ophthalmopathy did not develop within 18 months of follow-up.

A diagnosis was made from clinical symptoms together with serum thyroxine, TRAb, thyroid ultrasound and orbital computed tomography. Amplification from RNA transcripts yielded the TCR beta CDR3 regions. Scientists carried out first-round RT-PCR using HTBI primers and then a second-round multiplex PCR. Each CDR3 protein gets one entry after TCRdb re-called the multiplex PCR reads with MiXCR. The table includes roughly 1.1 million distinct CDR3 sequences, about 35% detected once. With regard to this clonotype: What it recognizes is unknown. Relative to the germline gene, one junction end is altered; a read error may explain this.

CDR1 is MNHEY and CDR2 is SMNVEV in the germline V gene (reference sequence). CDR3 length: 12 amino acids. Study results and limitations: Blood samples also showed most expanded thyroid clonotypes exceeding 0.001 frequency. The 13-signature model separated ophthalmopathy from stable hyperthyroidism at 85% to 90% sensitivity and nearly 83% specificity.

Sequencing was done on a sample of peripheral blood or thyroid tissue (not recorded which). This clonotype originated in an adult man with Graves' hyperthyroidism. V gene TRBV27 combines with J gene TRBJ2-5; no definite D call. CDR3 sequence reads: CASSQSAETRYF. The CDR3 coding sequence is TGTGCCAGCAGCCAATCCGCGGAGACCCGGTACTTC.